The subject of this entry is one TCR beta chain. Authors' analysis steps: Researchers report that nucleated cell counts were estimated from reference gene primer amplification. The assay was immunoSEQ multiplex PCR, and TCRdb's table has in-frame clones only and misses some. V and J calls and clone size are those listed in that table; D and trimming were worked out from the DNA. The table shows 85,000 to 110,000 clones, with roughly 87% occurring only once. The sample is drawn from a study of blood T cell repertoires in COVID-19. On the study more broadly: Samples came from the United States, Italy and Spain, spanning acute and convalescent COVID-19. From T cells, B-cell-depleted T cells, or PBMCs came the material, which was cDNA or gDNA.

Germline V gives CDR1 DFQATT, CDR2 SNEGSKA (reference sequence). The V segment lost 3 bases and the J segment 6 bases; nucleotides outside the gene matches: 10. The CDR3 totals 15 residues. Input material: peripheral blood. The rearrangement links TRBV20-1 to TRBJ2-7, with TRBD2 identical over 11 bases. This TCR was recovered from a human donor in a cohort sampled during active COVID-19. The CDR3 DNA is TGCAGTGCTAGTCCACTAGCGGGAGTGGGTGGCGAGCAGTACTTC. Translating it yields CSASPLAGVGGEQYF.